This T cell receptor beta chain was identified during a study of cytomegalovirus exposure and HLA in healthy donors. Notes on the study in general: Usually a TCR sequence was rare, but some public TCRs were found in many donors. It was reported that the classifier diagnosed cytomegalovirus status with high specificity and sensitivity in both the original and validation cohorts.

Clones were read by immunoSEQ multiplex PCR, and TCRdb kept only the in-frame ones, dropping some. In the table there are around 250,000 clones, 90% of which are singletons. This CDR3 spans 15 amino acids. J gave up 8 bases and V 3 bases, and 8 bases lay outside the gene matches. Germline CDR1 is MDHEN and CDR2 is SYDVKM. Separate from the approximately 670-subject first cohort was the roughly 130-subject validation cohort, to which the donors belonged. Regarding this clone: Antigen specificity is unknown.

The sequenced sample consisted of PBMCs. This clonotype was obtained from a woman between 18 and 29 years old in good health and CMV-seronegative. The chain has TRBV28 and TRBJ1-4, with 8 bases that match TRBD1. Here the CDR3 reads CASSLVDRVGEKLFF. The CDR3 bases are TGTGCCAGCAGTTTGGTGGACAGGGTGGGGGAAAAACTGTTTTTT.